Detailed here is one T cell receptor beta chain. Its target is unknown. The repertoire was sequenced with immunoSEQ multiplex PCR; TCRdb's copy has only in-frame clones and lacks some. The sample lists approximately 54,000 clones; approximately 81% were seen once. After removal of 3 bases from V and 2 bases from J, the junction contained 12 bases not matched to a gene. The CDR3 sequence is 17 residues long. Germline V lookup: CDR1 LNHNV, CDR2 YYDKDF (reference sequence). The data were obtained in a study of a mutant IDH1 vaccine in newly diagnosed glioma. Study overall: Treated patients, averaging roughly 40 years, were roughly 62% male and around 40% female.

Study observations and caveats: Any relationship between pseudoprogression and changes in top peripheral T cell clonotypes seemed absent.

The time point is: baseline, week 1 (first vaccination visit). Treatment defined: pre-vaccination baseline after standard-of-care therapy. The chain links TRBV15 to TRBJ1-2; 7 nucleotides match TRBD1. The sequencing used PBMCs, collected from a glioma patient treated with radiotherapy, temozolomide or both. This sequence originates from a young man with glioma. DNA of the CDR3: TGTGCCACCAGCAGTCTCCAGGGGGGAGGAGTGAACTATGGCTACACCTTC. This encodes CATSSLQGGGVNYGYTF.